A single sample is the source of the 15 T cell receptor beta chains below, sequenced in a study of cytomegalovirus exposure and HLA in healthy donors. The PCR used 60 Vbeta and 13 Jbeta primers. Assay: immunoSEQ multiplex PCR; the TCRdb copy retains only in-frame clones and omits some. Found here are about 50,000 clones, 60% to 85% of them singletons; the top ten hold more than 6.5%. Material: PBMCs. The receptors were sampled from a man aged 25 to 45 in good health and CMV-seropositive.

The J gene is TRBJ2-5, the V gene TRBV7-7, with TRBD1 matching over 7 bases. Germline V gene sequence: CDR1 SSHAT, CDR2 FNYEAQ (reference sequence). The CDR3 has 14 amino acids. V gave up 3 bases and J gave up 1 base; unmatched junction bases: 2. CDR3 DNA sequence: TGTGCCAGCAGCTTGAACAGGGGCCAAGAGACCCAGTACTTC. Its translation is CASSLNRGQETQYF.

The chain couples TRBV5-4 to TRBJ1-3, with 8 bases aligning to TRBD1. CDR3 size: 16 residues. Germline CDR1 is SGHNT and CDR2 is YYREEE (reference sequence). Losses at the gene ends were 5 bases for V and 0 bases for J; bases not matched to a gene: 7. The CDR3 DNA reads TGTGCCAGCAGACAGCAGGGGGCCATCTCTGGAAACACCATATATTTT. Residues: CASRQQGAISGNTIYF.

V gene TRBV27 combines with J gene TRBJ1-5; D is unclear. The germline CDR1 and CDR2 sequences are MNHEY and SMNVEV (reference sequence). Trimming pared 0 bases from V and 4 bases from J, leaving 10 bases between. This CDR3 contains 15 residues. The DNA for the CDR3 is TGTGCCAGCAGTTTATCGTCGGCGCGGAATCAGCCCCAGCATTTT. This sequence encodes CASSLSSARNQPQHF.

This clone was counted once. V gene TRBV5-5 combines with J gene TRBJ2-4; perhaps TRBD1 as D (5 bases). Trimming removed 0 bases from V and 1 base from J, with 17 bases in between. Germline CDR1 and CDR2: SGHKS and YYEKEE (reference sequence). This CDR3 has 18 residues. The DNA of the CDR3 is TGTGCCAGCAGCTTGGGTGGCAGGGCCTACGACGCCAAAAACATTCAGTACTTC. As protein: CASSLGGRAYDAKNIQYF.

The V and J genes are TRBV7-3 and TRBJ2-6; 14 nucleotides align to TRBD2. The CDR3 is 17 amino acids. The germline gives CDR1 SGHTA, CDR2 FQGTGA. Losses at the gene ends were 5 bases for V and 2 bases for J; bases not matched to a gene: 2. This chain's CDR3 is CASSPGLAGAGANVLTF. Here the CDR3 DNA reads TGTGCCAGCAGCCCGGGACTAGCGGGGGCTGGGGCCAACGTCCTGACTTTC. The variable domain in full, completed from reference TRBV7-3 and TRBJ2-6, reads GAGVSQTPSNKVTEKGKYVELRCDPISGHTALYWYRQSLGQGPEFLIYFQGTGAADDSGLPNDRFFAVRPEGSVSTLKIQRTERGDSAVYLCASSPGLAGAGANVLTFGAGSRLTVL.

This clone occurred a few times. The gene calls are TRBV29-1 and TRBJ2-3; D is uncertain. The CDR3 covers 10 residues. The germline CDR1 and CDR2 sequences are SQVTM and ANQGSEA. The V end was cut by 8 bases, the J end by 2 bases, with 5 bases between. This CDR3 reads CSSYTDTQYF. Here the CDR3 DNA reads TGCAGCTCCTACACAGATACGCAGTATTTT.

The chain combines TRBV9 with TRBJ1-1; the D gene is possibly TRBD1 (5 bases). Between the trimmed V and J ends, which lost 3 bases and 0 bases, there was a span of 12 bases. This CDR3 is built from 15 residues. The germline V gene has CDR1 SGDLS and CDR2 YYNGEE. The CDR3 protein is CASSAPGGLNTEAFF. CDR3 DNA sequence: TGTGCCAGCAGCGCCCCCGGGGGGTTGAACACTGAAGCTTTCTTT.

The rearrangement joins TRBV27 to TRBJ1-1; 7 bases fit TRBD1. This CDR3 is built from 14 residues. V lost 2 bases, J lost 9 bases, and 9 bases stayed unmatched. The germline CDR1 and CDR2 sequences are MNHEY and SMNVEV (reference sequence). The CDR3, as DNA: TGTGCCAGCAGTTTAAGGGGGACAGAACCGAAAGCTTTCTTT. Its translation is CASSLRGTEPKAFF.

The rearrangement uses TRBV2 and TRBJ2-1; 13 bases match TRBD2. CDR3 size: 16 residues. Germline loops: CDR1 SNHLY, CDR2 FYNNEI. V gave up 5 bases and J gave up 7 bases; unmatched junction bases: 8. As DNA, the CDR3 is TGTGCCAGCAGTTTCCAACTAGCGGGGGGGCGGAATGAGCAGTTCTTC. Its translation: CASSFQLAGGRNEQFF.

The chain has TRBV6-5 and TRBJ1-2, with a tentative D call TRBD1 (6 bases). The CDR3 has 13 amino acids. Germline assignment: CDR1 MNHEY and CDR2 SVGAGI. Deletions cut 3 bases from V and 4 bases from J, with 9 bases between. The CDR3 DNA is TGTGCCAGCAGTTATGGCAGGGGCTATGGCTACACCTTC. Translated, it gives CASSYGRGYGYTF.

This clone was counted once. The J gene is TRBJ2-2, the V gene TRBV30; 7 positions match TRBD1. The CDR3 contains 15 residues. With 0 bases clipped from V and 6 bases from J, the junction kept 7 bases outside the gene matches. Germline values: CDR1 GTSNPN, CDR2 SVGIG (reference sequence). CDR3 residues: CAWSVTSQGSGELFF. The CDR3 nucleotides are TGTGCCTGGAGTGTAACCTCACAGGGGTCCGGGGAGCTGTTTTTT.

The chain recombines TRBV11-1 with TRBJ2-5; D is unclear. This CDR3 has 15 residues. The germline V and J ends were trimmed by 5 bases and 0 bases, with 13 bases remaining between them. Germline V gene lookup returns CDR1 SGHAT and CDR2 FQDESV (reference sequence). The CDR3 DNA follows: TGTGCCAGCAGCCTCACTACGAATTACCAAGAGACCCAGTACTTC. The encoded protein is CASSLTTNYQETQYF.

In its sample, this clone was seen a few times. The rearrangement uses TRBV10-1 and TRBJ2-7; D might be TRBD1 (5 bases). In germline, CDR1 is WNHNN, CDR2 SYGVQD (reference sequence). The CDR3 is 15 residues long. V lost 0 bases and J 2 bases, leaving 11 bases between the germline ends. In DNA, the CDR3 is TGCGCCAGCAGTGAGTCGGCAGGGATACCCTACGAGCAGTACTTC. Encoded protein: CASSESAGIPYEQYF.

The CDR3: CASSLAGRVIDTQYF. The DNA for the CDR3 is TGCGCCAGCAGCTTGGCAGGTCGCGTCATAGATACGCAGTATTTT. The chain uses TRBV5-1 and TRBJ2-3; no clear D gene. The germline V and J ends were trimmed by 0 bases and 5 bases, with 13 bases remaining between them. CDR3 length: 15 amino acids. The germline V gene encodes CDR1 SGHRS and CDR2 YFSETQ.

The rearrangement joins TRBV6-5 to TRBJ1-4, with TRBD1 matching over 7 bases. V shed 5 bases, J shed 3 bases, and the junction held 6 bases outside the gene matches. There are 15 residues in the CDR3. Per the germline V gene, CDR1 is MNHEY and CDR2 is SVGAGI. CDR3 sequence reads: CASSAGDSPNEKLFF. CDR3 bases: TGTGCCAGCAGTGCCGGGGACAGCCCTAATGAAAAACTGTTTTTT.